Following are 6 T cell receptor beta chains from one sample sequenced in a study of blood T cell repertoires in COVID-19. Method: immunoSEQ multiplex PCR; TCRdb's copy keeps in-frame clones and lacks some. Of 85,000 to 90,000 clones in the sample, about 89% were seen once. Sequencing used peripheral blood. The receptors derive from a human donor in a cohort sampled during active COVID-19.

CDR3 coding DNA: TGTGCCAGCAGCTTTGCAGGGTTTGCCTACAATGAGCAGTTCTTC. As protein: CASSFAGFAYNEQFF. This rearrangement joins TRBV27 to TRBJ2-1; weak D call: TRBD1 (5 bases). The CDR3 is made up of 15 amino acids. Trimming pared 6 bases from V and 2 bases from J, leaving 14 bases between. The germline V gene encodes CDR1 MNHEY and CDR2 SMNVEV (reference sequence).

This clone was detected only a few times. This chain joins TRBV6-4 and TRBJ2-7; 7 bases align to TRBD1. The CDR3 totals 15 residues. With V trimmed by 4 bases and J by 2 bases, 8 bases remained unmatched. Germline V gene sequence: CDR1 MRHNA, CDR2 SNTAGT. The CDR3 region has the DNA TGTGCCAGCAGTGGTCCCGGGACAGTCCCCTACGAGCAGTACTTC. It encodes CASSGPGTVPYEQYF.

V and J are TRBV6-2 or TRBV6-3 and TRBJ2-1, with a weak D call TRBD2 (6 bases). The CDR3 covers 17 residues. The V end lost 2 bases, the J end lost 4 bases, and 18 bases lay between the germline ends. Germline loops: CDR1 MNHEY, CDR2 SVGEGT. DNA for the CDR3: TGTGCCAGCAGTTACCCCCCTACTAGCCCTCTTTACAATGAGCAGTTCTTC. Translated: CASSYPPTSPLYNEQFF.

The J gene is TRBJ2-1, the V gene TRBV2; no reliable D call. Per the germline V gene, CDR1 is SNHLY and CDR2 is FYNNEI. Trimming removed 4 bases from V and 8 bases from J, with 12 bases in between. The CDR3 length is 13 residues. CDR3 sequence: CASSGQITDEQFF. The CDR3 bases are TGTGCCAGCAGTGGTCAGATTACCGATGAGCAGTTCTTC.

V and J are TRBV2 and TRBJ2-2; D possibly corresponds to TRBD2 (5 bases). In germline, CDR1 is SNHLY, CDR2 FYNNEI. V lost 7 bases, J lost 9 bases, and 9 bases lay in between. This CDR3 has 11 residues. The CDR3 protein is CASKRVRELFF. As DNA, the CDR3 is TGTGCCAGCAAGAGGGTCAGGGAGCTGTTTTTT.

The chain links TRBV10-2 to TRBJ2-1; perhaps TRBD2 as D (5 bases). Germline-derived CDR1 and CDR2 are WSHSY and SAAADI. The length of the CDR3 is 12 residues. Trimming removed 6 bases from V and 6 bases from J, with 9 bases in between. The CDR3 bases are TGCGCCAGCAGACCTACTAGCAATGAGCAGTTCTTC. It specifies CASRPTSNEQFF.